The 8 T cell receptor beta chains listed next were all sequenced from one sample in a study of cytomegalovirus exposure and HLA in healthy donors. The PCR employed 60 Vbeta primers together with 13 Jbeta primers. Here immunoSEQ multiplex PCR was the method, and the copy in TCRdb shows in-frame clones only, minus some. Of some 220,000 clones in the sample, more than 60% are singletons; the top ten hold 2.5% to 3.5%. Specimen: PBMCs. These receptor sequences come from a woman aged 60-75 years in good health and CMV-seropositive.

Points on this clone: The junction does not match germline at one end; this may be a read error. The chain uses TRBV7-9 and TRBJ1-3; D might be TRBD1 (6 bases). The CDR3 consists of 15 residues. The germline V gene encodes CDR1 SEHNR and CDR2 FQNEAQ (reference sequence). In DNA form, the CDR3 reads TGTTCCAGCAGCTCCTCCGGGGGGCCCGGAAACACCATATATTTT. Amino acid sequence: CSSSSSGGPGNTIYF.

The chain uses TRBV21-1 and TRBJ1-1; TRBD1, the D gene given by the table, was not confirmed from the DNA. TRBV21-1 has pseudogene status. The CDR3 runs 20 residues. The chain's CDR3 is CASSRKRGTGKIPRNTEAFF. In DNA, the CDR3 is TGTGCCAGCAGCAGGAAGCGGGGGACAGGGAAGATTCCCCGGAACACTGAAGCTTTCTTT.

The chain has TRBV5-6 and TRBJ1-5; 7 bases match TRBD1. The CDR3 consists of 16 residues. Germline V gene lookup returns CDR1 SGHDT and CDR2 YYEEEE. J gave up 5 bases and V 0 bases, and 8 bases lay outside the gene matches. The CDR3 here is CASSLAPTGSDQPQHF. The CDR3 nucleotides are TGTGCCAGCAGCTTGGCCCCGACAGGGTCCGATCAGCCCCAGCATTTT.

V is TRBV7-6 and J is TRBJ1-2; TRBD1 aligns across 10 bases. V trimming: 5 bases; J trimming: 4 bases; junction bases outside the gene matches: 4. The CDR3 contains 14 residues. CDR1 is SGHVS and CDR2 is FNYEAQ in the germline V gene. CDR3 region: CASSPRQGAYGYTF. The CDR3 nucleotides are TGTGCCAGCAGCCCCAGACAGGGGGCCTATGGCTACACCTTC.

In DNA form, the CDR3 reads TGTGCCAGCAGTCCTACTCACTCCTCCTACAATGAGCAGTTCTTC. Encoded protein: CASSPTHSSYNEQFF. The V and J genes are TRBV6-5 and TRBJ2-1; unclear D gene. V was pared by 5 bases and J by 0 bases, with 11 bases between. The CDR3 covers 15 residues. The germline gives CDR1 MNHEY, CDR2 SVGAGI.

The CDR3, as DNA: TGTGCCAGCAGTCCAGGGGGACAGGTTCAGCCCCAGCATTTT. Translation gives CASSPGGQVQPQHF. The chain has TRBV28 and TRBJ1-5; the match to TRBD1 covers 8 bases. CDR1 MDHEN and CDR2 SYDVKM come from the germline V gene. There are 14 residues in the CDR3. After removal of 5 bases from V and 6 bases from J, the junction contained 6 bases not matched to a gene.

This clone has just a few counts. The chain joins TRBV29-1 to TRBJ1-4, with TRBD1 identical over 7 bases. The V gene end was trimmed by 5 bases and the J gene end by 0 bases; junction bases not matched to a gene: 3. Germline assignment: CDR1 SQVTM and CDR2 ANQGSEA. The CDR3 has 14 amino acids. The CDR3 nucleotides read TGCAGCGTTCGAGGGGGCGCAACTAATGAAAAACTGTTTTTT. Amino acids: CSVRGGATNEKLFF.

This chain connects TRBV5-1 to TRBJ2-7; tentative D call: TRBD1 (5 bases). The CDR3 sequence is 14 residues long. Germline V CDR1 and CDR2: SGHRS, YFSETQ. V lost 0 bases and J 6 bases, leaving 13 bases between the germline ends. In DNA form, the CDR3 reads TGCGCCAGCAGCTTGGAATGGACAACGGGCGAGCAGTACTTC. It encodes CASSLEWTTGEQYF.